In this sample, the clone carrying this T cell receptor delta chain turned up a few times. TCRdb attributes to this sequence the protein of a much larger clone, which differs from the DNA translation at residue 7; a read error is likely, and the protein displayed is translated from the DNA. The germline V gene has CDR1 GEAIGNYY and CDR2 EKD. The V segment lost 3 bases and the J segment 0 bases; nucleotides outside the gene matches: 13. This CDR3 is built from 18 residues. The data originate from a study of γδ T cells in repeated Plasmodium falciparum infection. TCRdb ran CATT on the multiplex PCR reads. The data hold tens of thousands of delta-chain clones, with over 0.75% observed a single time. Gammadelta T cells were flow-sorted from PBMC into Vgamma9/Vdelta2+ and Vdelta2-negative populations for bulk analysis.

The chain uses TRDV2 and TRDJ1; 9 bases align to TRDD3. TCRdb lists no J gene, so it was determined here by aligning the DNA to germline. The sequenced sample was gamma-delta T cells from blood. This clonotype originated in a pool of human donors (malaria-infected and uninfected, not separated). CDR3 nucleotides: TGTGCCTGTGACCCCATGGAGACTGGGGGACTACACACCGATAAACTCATCTTT. This gives the protein CACDPMETGGLHTDKLIF.